The 32 T cell receptor beta chains in this list originate from one sample, sequenced in a study of blood T cell repertoires in COVID-19. Data came from immunoSEQ multiplex PCR; TCRdb stores just in-frame clones and leaves some out. The sample consists of some 290,000 clones, 90% of them appearing once. The specimen sequenced was peripheral blood. The receptors were gathered from a woman aged 40-49 years with COVID-19, enrolled during active disease.

The chain has TRBV27 and TRBJ2-7; the D gene is possibly TRBD1 (6 bases). V was clipped by 5 bases and J by 3 bases, with 14 bases between them. The CDR3 has 14 residues. The germline gives CDR1 MNHEY, CDR2 SMNVEV (reference sequence). CDR3 nucleotide sequence: TGTGCCAGCAGTCCCCGGGGCAGGGGCTACGAGCAGTACTTC. Amino acid sequence: CASSPRGRGYEQYF.

The rearrangement uses TRBV2 and TRBJ2-6; tentative D call: TRBD1 (6 bases). The CDR3 length is 18 residues. Trimming stripped 6 bases from V and 4 bases from J, with 22 bases between. Germline V gene sequence: CDR1 SNHLY, CDR2 FYNNEI. CDR3 loop: CASSAQVPRGEGANVLTF. CDR3 DNA sequence: TGTGCCAGCAGCGCTCAAGTCCCCAGGGGCGAGGGGGCCAACGTCCTGACTTTC.

The chain recombines TRBV5-4 with TRBJ2-2, with 13 bases that match TRBD2. With V trimmed by 3 bases and J by 7 bases, 9 bases remained unmatched. The germline CDR1 and CDR2 sequences are SGHNT and YYREEE (reference sequence). The CDR3 contains 17 residues. As DNA, the CDR3 is TGTGCCAGCAGCTCAAAAACTAGCGGGGGGGCAAACGGGGAGCTGTTTTTT. Translated, it gives CASSSKTSGGANGELFF. The whole variable domain, filled in from reference TRBV5-4 and TRBJ2-2, reads ETGVTQSPTHLIKTRGQQVTLRCSSQSGHNTVSWYQQALGQGPQFIFQYYREEENGRGNFPPRFSGLQFPNYSSELNVNALELDDSALYLCASSSKTSGGANGELFFGEGSRLTVL.

The genes are TRBV7-9 and TRBJ2-7; the match to TRBD1 covers 10 bases. Germline-derived CDR1 and CDR2 are SEHNR and FQNEAQ (reference sequence). This CDR3 has 17 residues. V lost 5 bases to trimming and J lost 2 bases; unmatched junction nucleotides: 12. CDR3 sequence (DNA): TGTGCCAGCAGCCCCCTCCCTCCCGGGACAGGGGCCTACGAGCAGTACTTC. This translates into CASSPLPPGTGAYEQYF.

The CDR3 bases are TGTGCCAGCAGCTTAGGGGACAGTTATTCACCCCTCCACTTT. Its translation: CASSLGDSYSPLHF. V usage is TRBV7-9 and J usage is TRBJ1-6, with TRBD1 matching 7 bases. Losses at the gene ends were 1 base for V and 8 bases for J; bases not matched to a gene: 2. Germline V lookup: CDR1 SEHNR, CDR2 FQNEAQ (reference sequence). The CDR3 has 14 residues.

This clone occurred once. This sample also contains other DNA sequences that code for the same CDR3. The chain joins TRBV30 to TRBJ1-5, with a possible D match to TRBD1 (5 bases). CDR3 length: 13 amino acids. Trimming shortened V by 5 bases and J by 6 bases, and 14 bases separated the two germline ends. CDR1 and CDR2 from the germline V gene are GTSNPN and SVGIG (reference sequence). In nucleotides, the CDR3 is TGTGCCTGGGCGGGGCCGGGCGGTCAGCCCCAGCATTTT. Translated: CAWAGPGGQPQHF.

The chain carries TRBV5-8 and TRBJ2-3; the match to TRBD1 covers 7 bases. Germline V CDR1 and CDR2: SGHTS, YDEGEE. This CDR3 spans 14 amino acids. Germline trimming cut 4 bases from V and 6 bases from J; bases unmatched to any gene: 8. The CDR3 loop reads CASSPGGTGDTQYF. CDR3 nucleotide sequence: TGTGCCAGCAGCCCAGGGGGAACAGGGGATACGCAGTATTTT.

This chain joins TRBV6-2 or TRBV6-3 and TRBJ2-5; 9 bases align to TRBD1. The junction had 5 bases not matched to a gene; V was cut back by 3 bases and J by 3 bases. The CDR3 has 15 amino acids. CDR1 is MNHEY and CDR2 is SVGEGT in the germline V gene. In DNA, the CDR3 is TGTGCCAGCAGTTATGGACAGGGGAGGAAAGAGACCCAGTACTTC. Its translation is CASSYGQGRKETQYF.

This clone was counted a few times. V usage is TRBV7-3 and J usage is TRBJ2-7; D is perhaps TRBD2 (6 bases). Germline values: CDR1 SGHTA, CDR2 FQGTGA. The CDR3 has 14 amino acids. V was pared by 0 bases and J by 5 bases, with 11 bases between. CDR3 in DNA: TGTGCCAGCAGCTTAACGTCCGCTAGCGACGAGCAGTACTTC. This encodes CASSLTSASDEQYF. Combining the CDR3 with reference TRBV7-3 and TRBJ2-7 gives the whole variable domain GAGVSQTPSNKVTEKGKYVELRCDPISGHTALYWYRQSLGQGPEFLIYFQGTGAADDSGLPNDRFFAVRPEGSVSTLKIQRTERGDSAVYLCASSLTSASDEQYFGPGTRLTVT.

The rearrangement links TRBV6-9 to TRBJ1-5; weak D call: TRBD1 (5 bases). The CDR3 extends over 17 amino acids. The V gene's germline CDR1 is MNHGY and CDR2 SVAAGI. V dropped 1 base and J dropped 3 bases, with 16 bases sitting between them. As DNA, the CDR3 is TGTGCCAGCAGTTATTTGCGGGACCTATCACACAATCAGCCCCAGCATTTT. The encoded protein is CASSYLRDLSHNQPQHF.

This chain connects TRBV20-1 to TRBJ1-2; 7 positions match TRBD1. CDR1 and CDR2 (germline): DFQATT, SNEGSKA (reference sequence). V dropped 3 bases and J dropped 1; count of bases not matched to a gene: 11. The CDR3 loop spans 16 amino acids. The CDR3 loop is CSASPAWGQSNYGYTF. Written as DNA, the CDR3 is TGCAGTGCTAGTCCCGCCTGGGGACAGAGTAACTATGGCTACACCTTC.

The rearrangement uses TRBV18 and TRBJ1-6; TRBD1 agrees at 7 bases. The CDR3 spans 15 residues. CDR1 KGHSH and CDR2 LQKENI come from the germline V gene. V lost 6 bases, J lost 10 bases, and 12 bases stayed unmatched. The CDR3 DNA is TGTGCCAGCTCCCAGAGGGGGCAGGGAAAATCACCCCTCCACTTT. It translates to CASSQRGQGKSPLHF.

The chain carries TRBV5-1 and TRBJ2-2; D is possibly TRBD2 (6 bases). With 2 bases removed from V and 3 bases from J, the gap between germline ends came to 11 bases. This CDR3 comprises 15 residues. Looked up from germline, CDR1 is SGHRS and CDR2 is YFSETQ. The CDR3 is CASSFDPGDTGELFF. CDR3 nucleotide sequence: TGCGCCAGCAGCTTTGACCCGGGGGACACCGGGGAGCTGTTTTTT.

The chain couples TRBV15 to TRBJ2-7; D is perhaps TRBD1 (5 bases). CDR3 length: 17 residues. The germline V and J ends were trimmed by 0 bases and 3 bases, with 18 bases remaining between them. CDR1 and CDR2 from the germline V gene are LNHNV and YYDKDF (reference sequence). The CDR3 sequence: CATSRDSLRQQLYEQYF. DNA for the CDR3: TGTGCCACCAGCAGAGATTCGCTTCGACAGCAGCTCTACGAGCAGTACTTC. The variable domain in full, with the rest retrieved from reference TRBV15 and TRBJ2-7, is DAMVIQNPRYQVTQFGKPVTLSCSQTLNHNVMYWYQQKSSQAPKLLFHYYDKDFNNEADTPDNFQSRRPNTSFCFLDIRSPGLGDTAMYLCATSRDSLRQQLYEQYFGPGTRLTVT.

The gene calls are TRBV5-1 and TRBJ2-7, with 7 bases that match TRBD1. Per the germline V gene, CDR1 is SGHRS and CDR2 is YFSETQ. This CDR3 has 15 residues. After removal of 4 bases from V and 3 bases from J, the junction contained 10 bases not matched to a gene. CDR3 sequence: CASSRRPTGDYEQYF. The CDR3 DNA reads TGCGCCAGCAGCCGGCGCCCCACAGGGGACTACGAGCAGTACTTC.

Regarding this clone: Other DNA sequences from this sample encode an identical CDR3 as well. The chain couples TRBV30 to TRBJ1-6, with TRBD1 identical over 8 bases. Germline values: CDR1 GTSNPN, CDR2 SVGIG (reference sequence). The CDR3 is 13 amino acids. V trimming: 3 bases; J trimming: 9 bases; junction bases outside the gene matches: 4. The CDR3 region is CAWRGQAGSPLHF. Written as DNA, the CDR3 is TGTGCCTGGAGGGGACAGGCGGGTTCACCCCTCCACTTT.

V gene TRBV30 combines with J gene TRBJ2-5; D gene unclear. Germline V gene lookup returns CDR1 GTSNPN and CDR2 SVGIG (reference sequence). CDR3 length equals 14 residues. With 1 base removed from V and 5 bases from J, the gap between germline ends came to 14 bases. The CDR3 loop is CAWSGQATWETQYF. The DNA for the CDR3 is TGTGCCTGGAGTGGGCAAGCGACGTGGGAGACCCAGTACTTC.

The V and J genes are TRBV28 and TRBJ2-3; TRBD2 aligns across 7 bases. Per germline, CDR1 MDHEN and CDR2 SYDVKM. The V segment lost 3 bases and the J segment 2 bases; nucleotides outside the gene matches: 5. The CDR3 sequence is 15 residues long. CDR3 region: CASSFGGGYTDTQYF. CDR3 DNA: TGTGCCAGCAGTTTTGGGGGGGGATACACAGATACGCAGTATTTT.

The chain is built from TRBV7-2 and TRBJ2-7, with 12 bases that match TRBD2. CDR1 SGHTA and CDR2 FQGNSA come from the germline V gene. The trim removed 1 base at V and 7 bases at J, leaving 11 bases unmatched. The CDR3 spans 17 residues. DNA for the CDR3: TGTGCCAGCAGCTTAGGAACTAGCGGGAGGACCCTCGGGGAGCAGTACTTC. This translates into CASSLGTSGRTLGEQYF.

The genes are TRBV6-2 or TRBV6-3 and TRBJ2-2, with 11 bases lining up with TRBD2. The CDR3 spans 19 residues. The ends lost 2 bases at V and 6 bases at J; junction bases unmatched: 14. From germline, CDR1 is MNHEY and CDR2 SVGEGT. The CDR3 sequence: CASSYKVPSSGRWSGELFF. The CDR3 region has the DNA TGTGCCAGCAGTTACAAGGTCCCATCTAGCGGGAGGTGGTCCGGGGAGCTGTTTTTT.

The CDR3 nucleotides read TGTGCCAGCAGTTTAATATCTAGCGGCAGCACAGATACGCAGTATTTT. This translates into CASSLISSGSTDTQYF. V is TRBV28 and J is TRBJ2-3; TRBD2 aligns across 7 bases. The CDR3 is made up of 16 amino acids. The ends lost 2 bases at V and 0 bases at J; junction bases unmatched: 5. Looked up from germline, CDR1 is MDHEN and CDR2 is SYDVKM.

The V and J genes are TRBV11-1 and TRBJ2-1; 7 bases are shared with TRBD1. V dropped 3 bases and J dropped 7; count of bases not matched to a gene: 9. CDR1 SGHAT and CDR2 FQDESV come from the germline V gene (reference sequence). CDR3 length: 15 amino acids. The CDR3 sequence: CASSFNRGLRNEQFF. CDR3 nucleotides: TGTGCCAGCAGCTTTAACAGGGGATTGAGGAATGAGCAGTTCTTC.

The chain is built from TRBV5-5 and TRBJ1-1, with TRBD1 as a possible D gene (5 bases). The CDR3 covers 16 residues. Deletions cut 4 bases from V and 6 bases from J, with 22 bases between. Germline CDR1 SGHKS, CDR2 YYEKEE (reference sequence). The CDR3 sequence is CASSTRGGMSSSEAFF. CDR3 nucleotides: TGTGCCAGCAGCACTCGCGGGGGGATGTCGTCATCTGAAGCTTTCTTT.

J is TRBJ2-7 and V is TRBV28; D is possibly TRBD1 (6 bases). Germline assignment: CDR1 MDHEN and CDR2 SYDVKM. Trimming pared 1 base from V and 1 base from J, leaving 11 bases between. CDR3 size: 15 residues. CDR3 coding DNA: TGTGCCAGCAGTTTATCCCCACAGGGATCCTACGAGCAGTACTTC. As protein: CASSLSPQGSYEQYF.

The rearrangement links TRBV28 to TRBJ2-7; D is possibly TRBD2 (5 bases). Trimming took 6 bases from V and 7 from J, leaving 16 bases between them. In germline, CDR1 is MDHEN, CDR2 SYDVKM. The CDR3 is made up of 13 amino acids. The CDR3, as DNA: TGTGCCAGCAGCCAAACCGGACTGGCGGAGCAGTACTTC. Residues: CASSQTGLAEQYF.

The chain recombines TRBV4-3 with TRBJ1-6, with D maybe TRBD1 (5 bases). Germline CDR1 reads LGHNA; CDR2 reads YSLEER. Trimming took off 1 base at V and 10 bases at J, with 11 bases between the two ends. The CDR3 runs to 14 residues. CDR3 sequence reads: CASSQADSLSPLHF. Written as DNA, the CDR3 is TGCGCCAGCAGCCAAGCCGACAGTCTCTCACCCCTCCACTTT.

The V and J genes are TRBV24-1 and TRBJ1-2, with 9 bases lining up with TRBD1. The CDR3 length is 16 residues. V shed 3 bases, J shed 2 bases, and the junction held 6 bases outside the gene matches. The germline V gene has CDR1 KGHDR and CDR2 SFDVKD. The CDR3 DNA is TGTGCCACCAGTGATCGGGGACAGGGTCCCAACTATGGCTACACCTTC. Residues: CATSDRGQGPNYGYTF.

The chain couples TRBV7-9 to TRBJ1-5, with unresolved D. V was pared by 0 bases and J by 9 bases, with 6 bases between. The CDR3 sequence is 12 residues long. CDR1 SEHNR and CDR2 FQNEAQ come from the germline V gene (reference sequence). The CDR3: CASSLAPGPQHF. The CDR3, as DNA: TGTGCCAGCAGCTTAGCCCCGGGGCCCCAGCATTTT.

The rearrangement joins TRBV7-9 to TRBJ1-3, with a possible D match to TRBD1 (6 bases). The V and J ends lost 6 bases and 2 bases respectively, with 8 bases between them. This CDR3 is built from 13 residues. Germline CDR1 and CDR2: SEHNR and FQNEAQ (reference sequence). CDR3 protein: CASSSGAGNTIYF. The CDR3 DNA follows: TGTGCCAGCAGTTCAGGGGCTGGAAACACCATATATTTT.

The rearrangement links TRBV6-6 to TRBJ1-3; TRBD1 aligns across 9 bases. Germline-derived CDR1 and CDR2 are MNHNY and SVGAGI (reference sequence). V dropped 4 bases and J dropped 4; count of bases not matched to a gene: 8. The CDR3 length is 16 residues. CDR3 sequence (DNA): TGTGCCAGCAGTTCCCCACAGGGGGCTGGCGGAAACACCATATATTTT. As protein: CASSSPQGAGGNTIYF.

Here the CDR3 DNA reads TGTGCCAGCACGGAGGGGTTCGAAGCTTTCTTT. Its translation is CASTEGFEAFF. The rearrangement links TRBV7-8 to TRBJ1-1; TRBD1 might be the D (5 bases). The CDR3 covers 11 residues. Germline CDR1 reads SGHVS; CDR2 reads FQNEAQ. V gave up 7 bases and J gave up 8 bases, with 11 bases separating them.

V gene TRBV7-6 combines with J gene TRBJ1-1; D is unresolved. Per the germline V gene, CDR1 is SGHVS and CDR2 is FNYEAQ. V lost 1 base and J 2 bases, leaving 5 bases between the germline ends. This CDR3 region has 13 residues. CDR3 nucleotide sequence: TGTGCCAGCAGCTTAGTAAAAAACACTGAAGCTTTCTTT. The encoded protein is CASSLVKNTEAFF.